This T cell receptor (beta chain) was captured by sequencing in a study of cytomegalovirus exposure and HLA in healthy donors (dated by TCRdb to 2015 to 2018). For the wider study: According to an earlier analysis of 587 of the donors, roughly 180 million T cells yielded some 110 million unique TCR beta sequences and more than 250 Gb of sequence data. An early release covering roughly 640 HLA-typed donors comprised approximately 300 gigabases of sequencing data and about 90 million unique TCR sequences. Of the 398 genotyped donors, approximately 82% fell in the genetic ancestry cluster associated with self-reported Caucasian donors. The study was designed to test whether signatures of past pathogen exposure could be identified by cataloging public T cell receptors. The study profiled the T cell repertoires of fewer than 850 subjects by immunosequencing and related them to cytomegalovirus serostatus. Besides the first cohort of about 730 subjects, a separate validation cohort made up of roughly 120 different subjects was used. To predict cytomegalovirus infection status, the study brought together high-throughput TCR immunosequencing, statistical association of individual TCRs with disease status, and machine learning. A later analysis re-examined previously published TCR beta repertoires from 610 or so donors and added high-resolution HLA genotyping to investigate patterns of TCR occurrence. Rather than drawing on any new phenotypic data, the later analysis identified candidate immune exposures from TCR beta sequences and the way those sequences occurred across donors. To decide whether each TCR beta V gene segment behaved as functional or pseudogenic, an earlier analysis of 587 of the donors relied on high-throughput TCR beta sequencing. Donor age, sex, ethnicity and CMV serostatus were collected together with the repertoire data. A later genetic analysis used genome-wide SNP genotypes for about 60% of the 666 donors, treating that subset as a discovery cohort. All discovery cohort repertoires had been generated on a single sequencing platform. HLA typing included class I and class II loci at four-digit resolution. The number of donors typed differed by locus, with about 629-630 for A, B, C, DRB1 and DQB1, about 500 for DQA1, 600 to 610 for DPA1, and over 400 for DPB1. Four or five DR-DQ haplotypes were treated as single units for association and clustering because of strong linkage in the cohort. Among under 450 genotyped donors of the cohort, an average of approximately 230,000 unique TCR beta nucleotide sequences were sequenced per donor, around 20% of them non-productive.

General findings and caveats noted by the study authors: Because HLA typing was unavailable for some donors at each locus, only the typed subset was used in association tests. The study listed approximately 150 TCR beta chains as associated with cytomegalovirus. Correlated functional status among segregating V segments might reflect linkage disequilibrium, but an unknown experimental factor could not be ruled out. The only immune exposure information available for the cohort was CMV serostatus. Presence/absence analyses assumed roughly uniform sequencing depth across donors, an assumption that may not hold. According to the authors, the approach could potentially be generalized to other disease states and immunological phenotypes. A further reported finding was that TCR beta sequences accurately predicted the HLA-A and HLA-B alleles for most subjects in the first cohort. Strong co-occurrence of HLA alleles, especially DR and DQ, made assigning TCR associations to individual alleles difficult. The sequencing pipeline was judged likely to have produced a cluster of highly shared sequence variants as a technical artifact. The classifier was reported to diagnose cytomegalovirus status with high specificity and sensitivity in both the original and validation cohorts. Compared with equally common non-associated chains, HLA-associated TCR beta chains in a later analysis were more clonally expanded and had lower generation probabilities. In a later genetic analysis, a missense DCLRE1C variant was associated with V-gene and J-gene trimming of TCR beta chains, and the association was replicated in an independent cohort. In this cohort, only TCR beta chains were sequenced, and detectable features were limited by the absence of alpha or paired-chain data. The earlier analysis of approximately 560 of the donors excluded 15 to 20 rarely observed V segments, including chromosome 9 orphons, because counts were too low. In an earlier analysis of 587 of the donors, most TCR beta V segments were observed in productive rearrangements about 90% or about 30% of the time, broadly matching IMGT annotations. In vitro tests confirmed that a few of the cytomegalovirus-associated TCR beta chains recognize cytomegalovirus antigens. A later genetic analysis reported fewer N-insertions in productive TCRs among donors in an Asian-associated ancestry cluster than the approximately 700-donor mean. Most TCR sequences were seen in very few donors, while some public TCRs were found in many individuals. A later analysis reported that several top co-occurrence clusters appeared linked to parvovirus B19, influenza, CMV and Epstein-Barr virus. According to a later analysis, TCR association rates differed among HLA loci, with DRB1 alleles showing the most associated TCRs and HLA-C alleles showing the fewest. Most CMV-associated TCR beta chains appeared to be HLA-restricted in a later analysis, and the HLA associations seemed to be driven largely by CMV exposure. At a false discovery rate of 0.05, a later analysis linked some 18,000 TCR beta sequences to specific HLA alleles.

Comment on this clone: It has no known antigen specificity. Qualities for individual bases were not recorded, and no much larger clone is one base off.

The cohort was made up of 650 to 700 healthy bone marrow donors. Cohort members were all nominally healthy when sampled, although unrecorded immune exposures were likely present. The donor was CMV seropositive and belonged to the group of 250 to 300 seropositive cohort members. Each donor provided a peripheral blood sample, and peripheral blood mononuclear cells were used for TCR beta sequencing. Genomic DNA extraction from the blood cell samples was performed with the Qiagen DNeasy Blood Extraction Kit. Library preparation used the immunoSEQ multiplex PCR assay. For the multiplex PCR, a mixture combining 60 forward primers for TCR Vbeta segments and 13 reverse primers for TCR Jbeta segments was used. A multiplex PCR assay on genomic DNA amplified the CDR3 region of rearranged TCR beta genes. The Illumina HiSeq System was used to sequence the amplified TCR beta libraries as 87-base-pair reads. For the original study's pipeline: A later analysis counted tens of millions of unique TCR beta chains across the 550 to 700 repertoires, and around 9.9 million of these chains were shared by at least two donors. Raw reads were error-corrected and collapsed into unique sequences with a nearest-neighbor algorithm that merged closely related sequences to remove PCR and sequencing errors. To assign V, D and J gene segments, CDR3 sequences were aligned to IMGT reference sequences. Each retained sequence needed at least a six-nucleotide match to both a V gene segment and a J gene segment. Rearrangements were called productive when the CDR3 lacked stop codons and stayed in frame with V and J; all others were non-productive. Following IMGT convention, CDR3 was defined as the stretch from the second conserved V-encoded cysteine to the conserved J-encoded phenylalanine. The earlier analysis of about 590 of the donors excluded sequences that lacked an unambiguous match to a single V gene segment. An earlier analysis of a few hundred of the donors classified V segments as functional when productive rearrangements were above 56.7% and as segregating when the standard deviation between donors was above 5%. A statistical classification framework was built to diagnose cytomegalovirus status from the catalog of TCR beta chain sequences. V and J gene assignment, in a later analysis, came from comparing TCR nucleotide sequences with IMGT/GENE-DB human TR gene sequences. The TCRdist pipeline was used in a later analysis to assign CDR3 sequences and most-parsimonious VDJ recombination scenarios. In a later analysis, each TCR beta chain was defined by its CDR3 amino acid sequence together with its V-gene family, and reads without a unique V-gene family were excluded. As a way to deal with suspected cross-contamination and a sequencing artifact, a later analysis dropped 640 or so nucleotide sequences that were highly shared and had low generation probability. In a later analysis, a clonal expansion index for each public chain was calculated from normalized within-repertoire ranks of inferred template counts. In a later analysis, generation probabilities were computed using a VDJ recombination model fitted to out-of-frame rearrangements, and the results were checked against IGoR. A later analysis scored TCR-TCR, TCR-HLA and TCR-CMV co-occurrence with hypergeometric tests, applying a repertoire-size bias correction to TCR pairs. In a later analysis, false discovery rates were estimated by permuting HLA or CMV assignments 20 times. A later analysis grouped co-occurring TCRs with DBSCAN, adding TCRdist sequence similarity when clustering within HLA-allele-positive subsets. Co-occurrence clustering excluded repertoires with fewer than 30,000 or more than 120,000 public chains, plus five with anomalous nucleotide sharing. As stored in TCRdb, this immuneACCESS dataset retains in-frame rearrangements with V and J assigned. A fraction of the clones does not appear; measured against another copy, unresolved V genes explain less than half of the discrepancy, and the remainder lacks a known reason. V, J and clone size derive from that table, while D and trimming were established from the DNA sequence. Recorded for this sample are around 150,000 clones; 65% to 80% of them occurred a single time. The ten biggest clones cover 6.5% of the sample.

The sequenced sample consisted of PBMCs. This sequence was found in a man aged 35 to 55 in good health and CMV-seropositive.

At the DNA level, the sequence is TGCAGCGTTGAAACTCCCAGGGGGACTCCTAACTATGGCTACACCTTC. Its protein product is CSVETPRGTPNYGYTF. Recombination linked TRBV29-1 to TRBJ1-2; 7 of the junction bases match TRBD1. V is pruned by 2 bases and J by 0 bases, leaving 9 bases of the junction without a gene match. The CDR3 measures 16 amino acids from cysteine to phenylalanine. Only the CDR3 DNA is retained, 48 bases long and in frame from the first base. The germline V gene provides CDR1 SQVTM and CDR2 ANQGSEA.